Below are 9 T cell receptor beta chains sequenced from a single sample in a study of cytomegalovirus exposure and HLA in healthy donors. Amplification used 60 Vbeta primers and 13 Jbeta primers. TCRdb's copy holds only in-frame clones and misses some; the assay was immunoSEQ multiplex PCR. The table gives 130,000 or so clones; the top ten clones make up approximately 1.5% of it. What was sequenced was PBMCs. These receptors were collected from a woman aged 40 to 49 in good health and CMV-seronegative.

The chain employs TRBV19 and TRBJ2-7; D is possibly TRBD2 (5 bases). From germline, CDR1 is LNHDA and CDR2 SQIVND (reference sequence). The CDR3 has 16 amino acids. Trimming pared 6 bases from V and 0 bases from J, leaving 18 bases between. DNA for the CDR3: TGTGCCAGTAGCATTGCCCACGGGGTAGGCTCCTACGAGCAGTACGTC. It is translated as CASSIAHGVGSYEQYV.

This chain connects TRBV4-3 to TRBJ1-3, with TRBD1 as a possible D gene (5 bases). Germline CDR1 LGHNA, CDR2 YSLEER. The CDR3 contains 17 residues. V was trimmed by 4 bases and J by 4 bases, leaving 20 bases between them. DNA for the CDR3: TGCGCCAGCAGCCGCTTCCTACAGGATGCTGCCGGAAACACCATATATTTT. This translates into CASSRFLQDAAGNTIYF.

On this clone: In the same sample, other DNA sequences code for this CDR3. This chain uses TRBV20-1 with TRBJ1-2; D not resolved. Trimming left V 3 bases short and J 5 bases short, with 7 bases between. The CDR3 consists of 11 residues. Germline assignment: CDR1 DFQATT and CDR2 SNEGSKA (reference sequence). The CDR3 region has the DNA TGCAGTGCTAGGGGCGGGTATGGCTACACCTTC. As protein: CSARGGYGYTF.

This chain connects TRBV5-1 to TRBJ2-3; 8 bases are shared with TRBD1. The CDR3 is 18 residues long. The germline gives CDR1 SGHRS, CDR2 YFSETQ. Trimming took 2 bases from V and 0 from J; bases not matched to a gene: 11. In nucleotides, the CDR3 is TGCGCCAGCAGCTTCACCCCCGTTGGACAGGGCAGCACAGATACGCAGTATTTT. Protein: CASSFTPVGQGSTDTQYF.

The chain recombines TRBV19 with TRBJ1-3; D not resolved. Deletions cut 8 bases from V and 2 bases from J, with 16 bases between. This CDR3 has 15 amino acids. The germline V gene encodes CDR1 LNHDA and CDR2 SQIVND (reference sequence). The CDR3 loop reads CASSRFDLTGNTIYF. The CDR3 region has the DNA TGTGCCAGTTCGCGGTTTGACCTTACTGGAAACACCATATATTTT. Together with reference TRBV19 and TRBJ1-3, the CDR3 gives the full variable domain: DGGITQSPKYLFRKEGQNVTLSCEQNLNHDAMYWYRQDPGQGLRLIYYSQIVNDFQKGDIAEGYSVSREKKESFPLTVTSAQKNPTAFYLCASSRFDLTGNTIYFGEGSWLTVV.

The rearrangement uses TRBV6-1 and TRBJ1-3; TRBD1 matches at 7 bases. V trimming: 5 bases; J trimming: 2 bases; junction bases outside the gene matches: 6. The CDR3 contains 15 residues. Per germline, CDR1 MNHNS and CDR2 SASEGT. CDR3: CASSLLGGPGNTIYF. The CDR3 DNA sequence: TGTGCCAGCAGTCTACTAGGGGGCCCTGGAAACACCATATATTTT.

The chain couples TRBV27 to TRBJ1-1, with D perhaps matching TRBD1 (6 bases). Germline loops: CDR1 MNHEY, CDR2 SMNVEV (reference sequence). This CDR3 has 15 residues. V was pared by 2 bases and J by 0 bases, with 10 bases between. CDR3 coding DNA: TGTGCCAGCAGTTTAGCAGGGGTCCTGAACACTGAAGCTTTCTTT. Translated, it gives CASSLAGVLNTEAFF.

The chain is built from TRBV7-2 and TRBJ1-5; 7 positions agree with TRBD1. The germline CDR1 and CDR2 sequences are SGHTA and FQGNSA. J lost 11 bases, V lost 5 bases, and 12 bases had no gene match. CDR3 length equals 14 residues. CDR3 region: CASSLQGPGGAQHF. CDR3 DNA sequence: TGTGCCAGCAGCCTACAGGGGCCGGGAGGGGCCCAGCATTTT.

The CDR3 protein is CASSWASAPRYEQYF. CDR3 DNA sequence: TGTGCCAGCAGTTGGGCTAGCGCTCCCAGGTACGAGCAGTACTTC. The genes are TRBV28 and TRBJ2-7, with D possibly TRBD2 on 6 matching bases. This CDR3 comprises 15 residues. Deletions cut 4 bases from V and 4 bases from J, with 17 bases between. Germline lookup yields CDR1 MDHEN and CDR2 SYDVKM. Complete variable domain (other parts from reference TRBV28 and TRBJ2-7): DVKVTQSSRYLVKRTGEKVFLECVQDMDHENMFWYRQDPGLGLRLIYFSYDVKMKEKGDIPEGYSVSREKKERFSLILESASTNQTSMYLCASSWASAPRYEQYFGPGTRLTVT.